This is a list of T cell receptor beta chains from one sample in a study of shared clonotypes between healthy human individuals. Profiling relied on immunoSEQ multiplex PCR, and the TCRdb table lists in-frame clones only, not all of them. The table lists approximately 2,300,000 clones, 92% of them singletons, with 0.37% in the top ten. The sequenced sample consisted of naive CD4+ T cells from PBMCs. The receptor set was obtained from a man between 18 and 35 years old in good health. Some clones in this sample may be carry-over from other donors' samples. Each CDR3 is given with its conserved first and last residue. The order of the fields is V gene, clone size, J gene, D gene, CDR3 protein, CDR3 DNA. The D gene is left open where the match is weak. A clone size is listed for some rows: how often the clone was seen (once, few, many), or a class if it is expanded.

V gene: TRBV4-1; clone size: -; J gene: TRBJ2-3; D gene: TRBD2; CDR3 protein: CASSELLAASTDTQYF; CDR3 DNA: TGCGCCAGCAGCGAACTACTAGCGGCTAGCACAGATACGCAGTATTTT
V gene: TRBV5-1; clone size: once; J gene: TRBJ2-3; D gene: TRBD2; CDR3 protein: CASAQTSGIGNTQYF; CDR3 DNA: TGCGCCAGCGCGCAGACTAGCGGGATTGGGAATACGCAGTATTTT
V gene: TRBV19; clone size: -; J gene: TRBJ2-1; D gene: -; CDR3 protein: CASSTQRPYNEQFF; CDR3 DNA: TGTGCCAGTAGTACACAAAGACCTTACAATGAGCAGTTCTTC
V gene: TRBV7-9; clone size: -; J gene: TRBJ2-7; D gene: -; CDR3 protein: CASSLVGDSFAYEQYF; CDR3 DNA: TGTGCCAGCAGCTTAGTGGGGGATAGCTTTGCGTACGAGCAGTACTTC
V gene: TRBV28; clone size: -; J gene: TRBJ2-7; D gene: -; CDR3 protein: CASTQQGYEQYF; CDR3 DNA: TGTGCCAGCACGCAACAGGGCTACGAGCAGTACTTC
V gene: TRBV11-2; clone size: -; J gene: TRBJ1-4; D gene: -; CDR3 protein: CASSFRAGMANEKLFF; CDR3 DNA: TGTGCCAGCAGCTTTAGAGCAGGGATGGCTAATGAAAAACTGTTTTTT
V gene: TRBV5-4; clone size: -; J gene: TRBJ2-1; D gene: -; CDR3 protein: CASGRDRYEQFF; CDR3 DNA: TGTGCCAGCGGGCGGGACCGCTATGAGCAGTTCTTC
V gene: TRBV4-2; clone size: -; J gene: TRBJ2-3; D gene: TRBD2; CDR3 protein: CASSQGGVAGGSDTQYF; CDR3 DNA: TGTGCCAGCAGCCAAGGAGGAGTAGCGGGAGGGTCAGATACGCAGTATTTT
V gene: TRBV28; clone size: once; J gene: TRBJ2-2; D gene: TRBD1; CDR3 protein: CASSLPQGPRRNTGELFF; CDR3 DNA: TGTGCCAGCAGTCTTCCACAGGGGCCACGAAGGAACACCGGGGAGCTGTTTTTT
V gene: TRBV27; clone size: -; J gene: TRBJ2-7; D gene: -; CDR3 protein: CASSLSLARTYEQYF; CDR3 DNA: TGTGCCAGCAGTTTATCGTTGGCCAGAACCTACGAGCAGTACTTC
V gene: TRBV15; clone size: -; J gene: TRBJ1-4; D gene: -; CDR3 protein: CATSRYDSSNEKLFF; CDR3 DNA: TGTGCCACCAGCAGATACGACAGCAGTAATGAAAAACTGTTTTTT
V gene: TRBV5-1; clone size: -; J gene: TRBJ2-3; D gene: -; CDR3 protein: CASSSQGPSTDTQYF; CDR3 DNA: TGCGCCAGCAGCTCACAGGGTCCTAGCACAGATACGCAGTATTTT
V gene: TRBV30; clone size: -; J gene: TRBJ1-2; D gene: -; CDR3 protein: CAWSANRGYTF; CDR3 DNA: TGTGCCTGGAGTGCCAATCGGGGCTACACCTTC
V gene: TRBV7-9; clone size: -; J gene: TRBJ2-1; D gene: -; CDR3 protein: CASSLGDFNEQFF; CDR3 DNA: TGTGCCAGCAGCTTAGGTGATTTTAATGAGCAGTTCTTC
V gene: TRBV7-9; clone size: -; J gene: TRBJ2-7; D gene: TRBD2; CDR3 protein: CASSSPGTSGSSLYEQYF; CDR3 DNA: TGTGCCAGCAGTTCGCCCGGGACTAGCGGGAGTTCCCTCTACGAGCAGTACTTC
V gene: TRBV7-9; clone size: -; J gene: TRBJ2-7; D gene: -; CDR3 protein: CASSLEPVYYEQYF; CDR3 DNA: TGTGCCAGCAGCTTAGAGCCTGTCTACTACGAGCAGTACTTC
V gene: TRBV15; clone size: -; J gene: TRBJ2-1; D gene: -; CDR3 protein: CATSREGGSPYNEQFF; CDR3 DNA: TGTGCCACCAGCAGAGAGGGCGGATCCCCCTACAATGAGCAGTTCTTC
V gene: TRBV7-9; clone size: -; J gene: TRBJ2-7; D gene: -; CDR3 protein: CASSSSPGRRTYEQYF; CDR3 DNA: TGTGCCAGCAGTTCCAGCCCGGGCAGGCGAACCTACGAGCAGTACTTC
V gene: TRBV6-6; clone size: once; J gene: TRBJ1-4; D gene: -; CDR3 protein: CASSHDRTGGNEKLFF; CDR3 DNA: TGTGCCAGCAGTCACGACAGAACGGGGGGGAATGAAAAACTGTTTTTT
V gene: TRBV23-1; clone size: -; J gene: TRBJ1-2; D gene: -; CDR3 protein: CASSQGRANYGYTF; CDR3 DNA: TGCGCCAGCAGTCAAGGGAGAGCTAACTATGGCTACACCTTC